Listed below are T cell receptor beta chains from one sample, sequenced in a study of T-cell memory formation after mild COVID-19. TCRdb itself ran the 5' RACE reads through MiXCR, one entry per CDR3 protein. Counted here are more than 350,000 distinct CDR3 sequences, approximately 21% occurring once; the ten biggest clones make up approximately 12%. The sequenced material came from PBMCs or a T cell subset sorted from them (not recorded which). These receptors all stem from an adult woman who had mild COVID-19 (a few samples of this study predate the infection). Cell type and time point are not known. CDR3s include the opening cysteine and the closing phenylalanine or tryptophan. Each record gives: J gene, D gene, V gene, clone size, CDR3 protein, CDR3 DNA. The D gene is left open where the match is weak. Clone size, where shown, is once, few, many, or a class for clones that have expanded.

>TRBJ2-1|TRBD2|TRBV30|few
CAWRDQRGATYNEQFF
TGTGCCTGGAGGGATCAGCGGGGGGCCACCTACAATGAGCAGTTCTTC
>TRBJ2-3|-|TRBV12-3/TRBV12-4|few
CASSLISVTDTQYF
TGTGCCAGCAGTTTGATTAGCGTCACAGATACGCAGTATTTT
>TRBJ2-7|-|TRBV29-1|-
CSVAGRGPRYEQYF
TGCAGCGTTGCCGGCCGGGGGCCCAGATACGAGCAGTACTTC
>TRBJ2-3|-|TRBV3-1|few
CASSGPSTDTQYF
TGTGCCAGCAGCGGACCTAGCACAGATACGCAGTATTTT
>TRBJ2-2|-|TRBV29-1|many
CSVGSVGELFF
TGCAGCGTTGGTTCGGTCGGGGAGCTGTTTTTT
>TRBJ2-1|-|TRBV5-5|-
CASSWQAEGSYNEQFF
TGTGCCAGCAGCTGGCAAGCGGAAGGCTCCTACAATGAGCAGTTCTTC
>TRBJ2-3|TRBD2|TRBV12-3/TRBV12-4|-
CASTLSGSRTDTQYF
TGTGCCAGCACCCTTAGCGGGTCACGCACAGATACGCAGTATTTT
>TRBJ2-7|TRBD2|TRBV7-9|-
CASSTASGGYEQYF
TGTGCCAGCAGCACCGCTAGCGGGGGCTACGAGCAGTACTTC
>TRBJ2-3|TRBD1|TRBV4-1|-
CASSQSGTGGYTDTQYF
TGCGCCAGCAGCCAAAGCGGGACAGGGGGTTACACAGATACGCAGTATTTT
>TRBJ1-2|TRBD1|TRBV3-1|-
CASSQGTGAYGNYGYTF
TGTGCCAGCAGCCAAGGTACAGGGGCTTACGGTAACTATGGCTACACCTTC
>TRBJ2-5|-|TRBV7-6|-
CASSYKRGAGETQYF
TGTGCCAGCAGCTATAAAAGGGGGGCCGGGGAGACCCAGTACTTC
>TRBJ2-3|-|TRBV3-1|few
CASSQTGTGSTDTQYF
TGTGCCAGCAGTCAAACCGGGACGGGAAGCACAGATACGCAGTATTTT
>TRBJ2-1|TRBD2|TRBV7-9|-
CASSLSIMKSGGWNEQFF
TGTGCCAGCAGCTTATCTATCATGAAGAGCGGGGGATGGAATGAGCAGTTCTTC
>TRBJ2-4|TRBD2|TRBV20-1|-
CSASASGSGLIQYF
TGCAGTGCGAGTGCTAGCGGGAGTGGGCTCATTCAGTACTTC
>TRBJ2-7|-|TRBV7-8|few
CASSSLRTLYEQYF
TGTGCCAGCAGCTCCCTAAGGACACTCTACGAGCAGTACTTC
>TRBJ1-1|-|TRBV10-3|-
CAISESPNTEAFF
TGTGCCATCAGTGAGAGCCCGAACACTGAAGCTTTCTTT
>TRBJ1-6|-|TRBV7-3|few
CASSLTANRNSPLHF
TGTGCCAGCAGCTTAACTGCAAATAGGAATTCACCCCTCCACTTT
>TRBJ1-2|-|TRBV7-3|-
CASSLIPGGVSGYTF
TGTGCCAGCAGCTTAATCCCGGGGGGGGTATCTGGCTACACCTTC
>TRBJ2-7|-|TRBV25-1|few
CASSEPAGGEQYF
TGTGCCAGCAGTGAACCCGCCGGCGGAGAGCAGTACTTC
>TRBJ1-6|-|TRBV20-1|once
CSARVGTASSYNSPLHF
TGCAGTGCTAGAGTAGGGACGGCGAGCTCCTATAATTCACCCCTCCACTTT
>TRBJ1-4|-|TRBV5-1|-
CASSALGRLLNEKLFF
TGCGCCAGCAGCGCCCTCGGACGGCTTCTTAATGAAAAACTGTTTTTT
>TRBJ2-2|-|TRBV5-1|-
CASGLKAGRSNTGELFF
TGCGCCAGTGGCCTGAAGGCGGGACGGTCGAACACCGGGGAGCTGTTTTTT
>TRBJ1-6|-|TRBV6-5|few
CASSPDRTVLHF
TGTGCCAGCAGCCCGGATCGGACAGTCCTCCACTTT
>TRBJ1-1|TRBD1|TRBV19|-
CASQYRTGRNGPMNTEAFF
TGTGCCAGCCAGTACAGGACAGGGCGAAACGGGCCTATGAACACTGAAGCTTTCTTT
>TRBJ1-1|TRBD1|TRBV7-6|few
CASSPRQGGIGPNTEAFF
TGTGCCAGCAGCCCCCGACAGGGGGGGATTGGCCCTAACACTGAAGCTTTCTTT
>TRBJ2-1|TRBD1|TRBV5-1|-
CASSLWGGQGALNEQFF
TGCGCCAGCAGCTTGTGGGGAGGACAGGGGGCGCTCAATGAGCAGTTCTTC
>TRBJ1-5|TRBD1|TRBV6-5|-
CASSLRTGTSQPQHF
TGTGCCAGCAGCCTCCGGACAGGTACGAGTCAGCCCCAGCATTTT
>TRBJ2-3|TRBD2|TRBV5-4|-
CASSPLAGPSTDTQYF
TGTGCCAGCAGCCCACTAGCGGGGCCAAGCACAGATACGCAGTATTTT
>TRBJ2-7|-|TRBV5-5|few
CASSEDGGTYEQYF
TGTGCCAGCAGCGAGGACGGAGGGACCTACGAGCAGTACTTC
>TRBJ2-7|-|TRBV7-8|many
CASSLGRDSYEQYF
TGTGCCAGCAGCTTAGGGAGGGACAGCTACGAGCAGTACTTC
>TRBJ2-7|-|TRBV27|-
CASSFRAEFYEQYF
TGTGCCAGCAGTTTTCGGGCTGAATTCTACGAGCAGTACTTC
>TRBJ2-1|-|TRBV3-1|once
CASSRRGGNSYNEQFF
TGTGCCAGCAGCCGAAGGGGGGGTAACTCCTACAATGAGCAGTTCTTC
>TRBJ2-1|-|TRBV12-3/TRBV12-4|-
CASFGVNEQFF
TGTGCCAGCTTCGGGGTTAATGAGCAGTTCTTC
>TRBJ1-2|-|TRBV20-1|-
CSARDLLGGYGYTF
TGCAGTGCTAGAGATCTCCTGGGAGGCTATGGCTACACCTTC
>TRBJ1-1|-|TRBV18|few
CASSAGLGNTEAFF
TGTGCCAGCTCAGCAGGGTTAGGAAACACTGAAGCTTTCTTT
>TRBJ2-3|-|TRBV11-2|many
CASSLIQGGPDTQYF
TGTGCCAGCAGCTTAATACAGGGTGGTCCAGATACGCAGTATTTT
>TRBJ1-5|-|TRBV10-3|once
CAISEDGTGNQPQHF
TGTGCCATCAGTGAAGATGGGACGGGGAATCAGCCCCAGCATTTT
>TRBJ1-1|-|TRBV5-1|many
CASRRMGGADTEAFF
TGCGCCAGCAGACGAATGGGGGGCGCGGACACTGAAGCTTTCTTT
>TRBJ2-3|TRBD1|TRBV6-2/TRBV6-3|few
CASSEQGELLSDTQYF
TGTGCCAGCAGTGAACAGGGGGAGCTGCTCTCAGATACGCAGTATTTT
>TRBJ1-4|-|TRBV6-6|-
CASSPRGTNEKLFF
TGTGCCAGCAGTCCCAGGGGAACTAATGAAAAACTGTTTTTT
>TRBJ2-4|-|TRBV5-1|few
CASSLAGRLVAKNIQYF
TGCGCCAGCAGCTTGGCCGGGCGCCTAGTAGCCAAAAACATTCAGTACTTC
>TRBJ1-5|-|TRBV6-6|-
CASSIQGTADQPQHF
TGTGCCAGCAGTATACAGGGCACGGCGGATCAGCCCCAGCATTTT
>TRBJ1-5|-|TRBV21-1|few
CASSKEPGQTKQPQHF
TGTGCCAGCAGCAAAGAGCCGGGACAGACGAAGCAGCCCCAGCATTTT
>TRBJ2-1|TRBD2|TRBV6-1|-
CASSEPGLASRENEQFF
TGTGCCAGCAGTGAACCGGGACTAGCCTCGAGAGAGAATGAGCAGTTCTTC
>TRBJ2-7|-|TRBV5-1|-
CATSHSGGGGEQYF
TGCGCCACGAGCCATAGCGGCGGGGGCGGCGAGCAGTACTTC
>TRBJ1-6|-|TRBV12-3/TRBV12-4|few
CASSSSGNSPLHF
TGTGCCAGCAGTTCTTCCGGGAATTCACCCCTCCACTTT
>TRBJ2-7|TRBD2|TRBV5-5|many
CASSTTSGPYEQYF
TGTGCCAGCAGTACGACTAGCGGTCCCTACGAGCAGTACTTC
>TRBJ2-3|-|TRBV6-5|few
CASSFLTGTDTQYF
TGTGCCAGCAGTTTCCTTACAGGCACAGATACGCAGTATTTT
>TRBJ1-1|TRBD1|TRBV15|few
CATSREVRQGMFGTEAFF
TGTGCCACCAGCAGAGAGGTACGACAGGGGATGTTCGGCACTGAAGCTTTCTTT
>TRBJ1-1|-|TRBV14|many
CASSQVQGRNTEAFF
TGTGCCAGCAGCCAAGTTCAGGGTAGGAACACTGAAGCTTTCTTT
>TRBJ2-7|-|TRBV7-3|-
CASSLSPQGGQYF
TGTGCCAGCAGCTTATCCCCCCAGGGCGGGCAGTACTTC
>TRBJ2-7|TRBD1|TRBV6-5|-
CASRREGQGDYEQYF
TGTGCCAGCAGACGAGAAGGACAGGGGGATTACGAGCAGTACTTC